This TCR beta chain was captured by sequencing in a study of cytomegalovirus exposure and HLA in healthy donors. Study summary: Earlier sequencing of 150 million to 200 million T cells yielded approximately 120 million unique TCR beta sequences.

Study-level points and caveats: In vitro testing confirmed a few CMV-associated chains as specific for CMV antigens. Indistinguishability led to the exclusion of some V segments, TRBV6-2 and TRBV6-3 included.

The CDR3 spans 14 residues. Germline CDR1 is SGHRS and CDR2 is YFSETQ. Trimming removed 0 bases at V and 10 bases at J, with 13 bases between. PCR used 60 Vbeta primers and 13 Jbeta primers. This table comes from immunoSEQ multiplex PCR, and its TCRdb copy is limited to in-frame clones, with some not included. The sample records 150,000 to 200,000 clones, around 74% being singletons. Remarks on this clone: Antigen: not known.

The sequenced sample was PBMCs. This clonotype was sampled from a woman in her twenties or thirties in good health and CMV-seronegative. The chain is built from TRBV5-1 and TRBJ1-4; D is perhaps TRBD1 (6 bases). CDR3 protein: CASSLEGGGGKLFF. DNA of the CDR3: TGCGCCAGCAGCTTGGAAGGGGGGGGTGGAAAACTGTTTTTT. Using reference TRBV5-1 and TRBJ1-4 for the parts outside the CDR3, the full variable domain is KAGVTQTPRYLIKTRGQQVTLSCSPISGHRSVSWYQQTPGQGLQFLFEYFSETQRNKGNFPGRFSGRQFSNSRSEMNVSTLELGDSALYLCASSLEGGGGKLFFGSGTQLSVL.